Here is one T cell receptor beta chain with its context. The data are from a study of blood T cell repertoires in COVID-19. On the study more broadly: Samples representing acute and convalescent COVID-19 were sourced from the United States, Italy and Spain.

Libraries were prepared by immunoSEQ multiplex PCR; TCRdb keeps only in-frame clonotypes and omits some of them. The data hold tens of thousands of clones, with 70% to 85% observed a single time. Germline V lookup: CDR1 MGHRA, CDR2 YSYEKL. This CDR3 has 16 residues. Trimming pared 5 bases from V and 7 bases from J, leaving 21 bases between. This TCR was recovered from a woman aged 55-70 years with acute or convalescent COVID-19. The specimen sequenced was peripheral blood. This chain connects TRBV4-1 to TRBJ2-1; D is perhaps TRBD2 (7 bases). The CDR3, as DNA: TGCGCCAGCAGCTCCCGGGCAGGGCGGGGGCTTAATGAGCAGTTCTTC. It translates to CASSSRAGRGLNEQFF.